What follows are 9 T cell receptor beta chains derived from one specimen sequenced in a study of T cell repertoires in ileal Crohn's disease. Time point meaning: neoterminal ileum biopsy at postoperative endoscopy, about 6 months after surgery. The data were produced by immunoSEQ multiplex PCR, yet TCRdb's version contains in-frame clones alone and is incomplete. Here the sample spans 8,500 to 13,000 clones, 75% to 85% being singletons. Specimen: ileal tissue. The receptor source for this set is an adult with Crohn's disease.

This clone was recorded only once. The chain recombines TRBV30 with TRBJ2-1; 9 nucleotides align to TRBD1. CDR3 length: 19 residues. The junction had 22 bases not matched to a gene; V was cut back by 2 bases and J by 8 bases. Germline CDR1 GTSNPN, CDR2 SVGIG (reference sequence). In DNA form, the CDR3 reads TGTGCCTGGAGTTCATTCACACCCCAACCCGGGACAGGGCGCGATGAGCAGTTCTTC. Its translation is CAWSSFTPQPGTGRDEQFF.

This clone showed up just a few times. The chain is built from TRBV7-2 and TRBJ1-3; no firm D call. From germline, CDR1 is SGHTA and CDR2 FQGNSA. The CDR3 totals 14 residues. Trimming left V 3 bases short and J 0 bases short, with 6 bases between. CDR3 protein: CASSFQVSGNTIYF. Written as DNA, the CDR3 is TGTGCCAGCAGCTTTCAGGTCTCTGGAAACACCATATATTTT.

This rearrangement joins TRBV9 to TRBJ2-7; 7 nucleotides line up with TRBD2. Germline-derived CDR1 and CDR2 are SGDLS and YYNGEE. The V segment lost 5 bases and the J segment 6 bases; nucleotides outside the gene matches: 17. The CDR3 totals 16 residues. The CDR3 loop reads CASSPSLQAGEAEQYF. The DNA of the CDR3 is TGTGCCAGCAGTCCCTCCCTCCAGGCGGGGGAGGCCGAGCAGTACTTC.

This rearrangement joins TRBV6-4 to TRBJ2-2, with D uncertain. Trimming took 6 bases from V and 5 from J, leaving 7 bases between them. CDR3 length equals 12 residues. Per germline, CDR1 MRHNA and CDR2 SNTAGT. Here the CDR3 reads CASSRGTGELFF. The CDR3 nucleotides read TGTGCCAGCAGCAGAGGTACCGGGGAGCTGTTTTTT.

The V gene is TRBV29-1, the J gene TRBJ1-4, with a weak D call TRBD1 (5 bases). The V gene lost 5 bases and the J gene lost 4 bases, with 17 bases spanning the gap. The germline V gene encodes CDR1 SQVTM and CDR2 ANQGSEA. The CDR3 runs 15 residues. CDR3 sequence (DNA): TGCAGCGTTCGCACAGGCCGTACGGGTAATGAAAAACTGTTTTTT. This sequence encodes CSVRTGRTGNEKLFF.

The chain recombines TRBV5-4 with TRBJ2-7; a weak D match, TRBD1 (5 bases). Per germline, CDR1 SGHNT and CDR2 YYREEE (reference sequence). Trimming pared 0 bases from V and 2 bases from J, leaving 9 bases between. The CDR3 loop spans 14 amino acids. The CDR3 bases are TGTGCCAGCAGCTTGGGACAGAACCCCTACGAGCAGTACTTC. Its protein product is CASSLGQNPYEQYF.

The chain links TRBV5-1 to TRBJ2-1; D is possibly TRBD2 (6 bases). This CDR3 contains 15 residues. V was trimmed by 3 bases and J by 2 bases, leaving 12 bases between them. Looked up from germline, CDR1 is SGHRS and CDR2 is YFSETQ. CDR3 protein: CASSSGTSTYNEQFF. The CDR3 DNA follows: TGCGCCAGCAGCTCCGGGACTTCAACCTACAATGAGCAGTTCTTC.

The rearrangement joins TRBV5-1 to TRBJ2-7; D perhaps matches TRBD1 (6 bases). The CDR3 consists of 12 residues. Germline assignment: CDR1 SGHRS and CDR2 YFSETQ. Trimming took off 2 bases at V and 5 bases at J, with 8 bases between the two ends. CDR3 amino acids: CASSLQGNEQYF. CDR3 DNA: TGCGCCAGCAGCTTACAGGGCAACGAGCAGTACTTC.

This chain uses TRBV2 with TRBJ1-2; D is possibly TRBD1 (6 bases). This CDR3 region has 14 residues. V lost 2 bases, J lost 7 bases, and 14 bases lay in between. The germline V gene encodes CDR1 SNHLY and CDR2 FYNNEI. The CDR3 DNA reads TGTGCCAGCAGTGAAAGTTGGGACATTTCTGGCTACACCTTC. This codes for CASSESWDISGYTF.